The sample holds a few counts of the clone carrying this T cell receptor (beta chain). Specified time point: patch test 2, 6 weeks after DPC sensitization. As to treatment: therapeutic diphenylcyclopropenone sensitization with weekly scalp DPC. The entry originates in a study of human T cells and chemical hapten exposure. The V gene lost 5 bases and the J gene lost 3 bases, with 7 bases spanning the gap. Germline-derived CDR1 and CDR2 are DFQATT and SNEGSKA (reference sequence). The CDR3 spans 12 residues. TCRdb redid the calling of the RACE reads with MiXCR, one entry per CDR3 protein. The sample includes a few hundred thousand distinct CDR3 sequences, around 6% of them seen just once.

This specimen consisted of whole blood, obtained in connection with sensitization to the hapten diphenylcyclopropenone (DPC). This sequence joins TRBV20-1 and TRBJ2-2; a weak D match, TRBD2 (5 bases). The sequence came from a woman aged 18 to 35 with alopecia areata. Some clones in this sample may be carry-over from other donors' samples. In nucleotides, the CDR3 is TGCAGTGCTGGACTCCACACCGGGGAGCTGTTTTTT. Residues: CSAGLHTGELFF.